These 23 T cell receptor beta chains originate from one sample sequenced in a study of CD8+ T cells in alopecia areata. Noted treatment: oral pan-JAK inhibitor, 5-10 mg twice daily. Extracted RNA was reverse transcribed into cDNA, the sequencing template. Libraries were prepared by immunoSEQ multiplex PCR; TCRdb keeps only in-frame clonotypes and omits some of them. The data contain nearly 200,000 clones, roughly 60% of them seen just once; the ten biggest clones take up about 5.1%. Material: CD4+ T cells sorted from blood, obtained at week 24, from a patient treated with tofacitinib. These receptors were taken from a human donor with alopecia areata.

This chain joins TRBV4-2 and TRBJ1-5, with a weak D call TRBD1 (5 bases). The CDR3 has 14 residues. Deletions cut 4 bases from V and 3 bases from J, with 10 bases between. CDR1 LGHNA and CDR2 YNFKEQ come from the germline V gene. The CDR3 DNA follows: TGTGCCAGCAGCCTGGGACGGGACAATCAGCCCCAGCATTTT. Protein: CASSLGRDNQPQHF.

The chain uses TRBV9 and TRBJ2-3; 8 bases are a match to TRBD2. CDR3 length: 14 amino acids. The V gene end was trimmed by 4 bases and the J gene end by 6 bases; junction bases not matched to a gene: 7. Germline V gene sequence: CDR1 SGDLS, CDR2 YYNGEE. DNA of the CDR3: TGTGCCAGCAGCATGGGACTAGTCGCGGATACGCAGTATTTT. It yields the protein CASSMGLVADTQYF. Full variable domain (remainder filled in from reference TRBV9 and TRBJ2-3): DSGVTQTPKHLITATGQRVTLRCSPRSGDLSVYWYQQSLDQGLQFLIQYYNGEERAKGNILERFSAQQFPDLHSELNLSSLELGDSALYFCASSMGLVADTQYFGPGTRLTVL.

This chain links TRBV4-2 with TRBJ1-2; 10 nucleotides agree with TRBD1. The CDR3 loop spans 16 amino acids. Germline V gene lookup returns CDR1 LGHNA and CDR2 YNFKEQ. V lost 3 bases to trimming and J lost 4 bases; unmatched junction nucleotides: 8. CDR3 bases: TGTGCCAGCAGCCATACCGGGACAGGGGCTAGCTATGGCTACACCTTC. Translated, it gives CASSHTGTGASYGYTF.

This chain uses TRBV29-1 with TRBJ2-5; TRBD2 agrees at 12 bases. The CDR3 has 14 residues. V gave up 7 bases and J gave up 2 bases; unmatched junction bases: 5. The germline gives CDR1 SQVTM, CDR2 ANQGSEA. The CDR3: CSATSGGIQETQYF. Here the CDR3 DNA reads TGCAGCGCGACTAGCGGGGGAATACAAGAGACCCAGTACTTC.

The chain combines TRBV29-1 with TRBJ2-1; D gene uncertain. Germline CDR1 is SQVTM and CDR2 is ANQGSEA. V lost 7 bases, J lost 6 bases, and 13 bases lay in between. The CDR3 totals 12 residues. CDR3 residues: CSALGQPNEQFF. The CDR3 DNA follows: TGCAGCGCGCTGGGCCAACCCAATGAGCAGTTCTTC.

The chain uses TRBV6-6 and TRBJ2-7, with D unresolved. The CDR3 is 14 residues long. Germline CDR1 and CDR2: MNHNY and SVGAGI (reference sequence). The V end lost 0 bases, the J end lost 2 bases, and 8 bases lay between the germline ends. This CDR3 reads CASSYSVYPYEQYF. CDR3 coding DNA: TGTGCCAGCAGTTACTCTGTTTACCCCTACGAGCAGTACTTC.

This clone has a count of ten or more. This is likely a read error, given that the CDR3 carries no conserved phenylalanine or tryptophan at its end. Because the CDR3's place on the DNA is in doubt, the DNA is left out and the CDR3 is given as listed by TCRdb. The J gene is TRBJ1-6, the V gene TRBV7-3; TRBD1, as called in the table, went unchecked against the DNA. Per the germline V gene, CDR1 is SGHTA and CDR2 is FQGTGA. Termini included, the CDR3 measures 8 amino acids. CDR3 loop: CASSSQGY.

The J gene is TRBJ2-3, the V gene TRBV9; either TRBD1 or TRBD2 may supply D (5 bases each). V was shortened by 2 bases and J by 4 bases, with 11 bases between the two germline ends. CDR3 length: 14 amino acids. CDR1 is SGDLS and CDR2 is YYNGEE in the germline V gene. CDR3 in amino acids: CASSVRTGPDTQYF. The CDR3 DNA sequence: TGTGCCAGCAGCGTCAGAACGGGACCAGATACGCAGTATTTT.

This clone turned up a few times. The chain couples TRBV5-4 to TRBJ1-2, with a possible D match to TRBD1 (5 bases). CDR1 and CDR2 from the germline V gene are SGHNT and YYREEE (reference sequence). V lost 0 bases and J 2 bases, leaving 8 bases between the germline ends. The length of the CDR3 is 14 residues. CDR3 region: CASSLGGGNYGYTF. CDR3 bases: TGTGCCAGCAGCTTGGGTGGGGGGAACTATGGCTACACCTTC.

This clone was detected a few times. The sample holds other DNA sequences that translate to the same CDR3. This sequence joins TRBV14 and TRBJ2-5; D is unclear. V shed 0 bases and J shed 4 bases, with 6 bases lying between them. Germline lookup yields CDR1 SGHDN and CDR2 FVKESK. The length of the CDR3 is 13 residues. The CDR3 here is CASSQESRETQYF. The CDR3 nucleotides are TGTGCCAGCAGCCAAGAGTCCAGAGAGACCCAGTACTTC.

This clone was detected only a few times. V gene TRBV9 combines with J gene TRBJ1-2, with D unclear. Trimming took off 0 bases at V and 0 bases at J, with 6 bases between the two ends. The CDR3 totals 14 residues. Germline V gene sequence: CDR1 SGDLS, CDR2 YYNGEE. CDR3 region: CASSVAAANYGYTF. CDR3 bases: TGTGCCAGCAGCGTAGCAGCAGCTAACTATGGCTACACCTTC.

There are a few counts of this clone. The V and J genes are TRBV7-2 and TRBJ2-7; D ambiguous. CDR1 and CDR2 from the germline V gene are SGHTA and FQGNSA. With 6 bases removed from V and 1 base from J, the gap between germline ends came to 16 bases. The CDR3 has 15 residues. This CDR3 is CASSDTYLDSYEQYF. CDR3 bases: TGTGCCAGCAGTGACACATACCTAGATTCCTACGAGCAGTACTTC.

The rearrangement joins TRBV5-4 to TRBJ2-3; D is unclear. CDR3 length equals 17 residues. Germline V gene data show CDR1 as SGHNT and CDR2 as YYREEE (reference sequence). V lost 4 bases and J 2 bases, leaving 20 bases between the germline ends. CDR3 sequence: CASSPGSMAASTDTQYF. Here the CDR3 DNA reads TGTGCCAGCAGCCCCGGGTCAATGGCAGCTTCCACAGATACGCAGTATTTT.

The chain joins TRBV19 to TRBJ1-1; TRBD1 agrees at 7 bases. The junction had 6 bases not matched to a gene; V was cut back by 7 bases and J by 1 base. Germline CDR1 and CDR2: LNHDA and SQIVND (reference sequence). CDR3 length equals 14 residues. The CDR3 DNA reads as TGTGCCAGTATCACGACAGGGAGGAACACTGAAGCTTTCTTT. Protein: CASITTGRNTEAFF.

Of note for this clone: Different DNA sequences within this sample yield the same CDR3. V gene TRBV6-5 combines with J gene TRBJ1-5, with D uncertain. V dropped 2 bases and J dropped 5 bases, with 7 bases sitting between them. CDR3 length equals 13 residues. The germline V gene encodes CDR1 MNHEY and CDR2 SVGAGI. CDR3 loop: CASSYRLDQPQHF. The CDR3 nucleotides are TGTGCCAGCAGTTACCGACTTGATCAGCCCCAGCATTTT.

The J gene is TRBJ1-1, the V gene TRBV10-3; D is uncertain. Germline V gives CDR1 ENHRY, CDR2 SYGVKD. Trimming pared 1 base from V and 2 bases from J, leaving 8 bases between. This CDR3 is built from 14 residues. Written as DNA, the CDR3 is TGTGCCATCAGTGAGTGGCAGACAAACACTGAAGCTTTCTTT. Protein sequence: CAISEWQTNTEAFF.

As concerns this clone: Other DNA variants within this sample encode the same CDR3. This chain links TRBV5-1 with TRBJ1-2; D gene unclear. Germline assignment: CDR1 SGHRS and CDR2 YFSETQ. CDR3 length equals 12 residues. V lost 0 bases to trimming and J lost 6 bases, with 6 bases between them. CDR3 sequence reads: CASSLGVHGYTF. CDR3 nucleotides: TGCGCCAGCAGCTTGGGGGTGCATGGCTACACCTTC.

The CDR3, as DNA: TGTGCCAGCAGTGGGGGGACTAGCTTGGGAGATACGCAGTATTTT. It specifies CASSGGTSLGDTQYF. The J gene is TRBJ2-3, the V gene TRBV28; 9 nucleotides agree with TRBD2. The ends lost 5 bases at V and 5 bases at J; junction bases unmatched: 8. CDR1 is MDHEN and CDR2 is SYDVKM in the germline V gene. There are 15 residues in the CDR3.

The V and J genes are TRBV20-1 and TRBJ2-7; D remains ambiguous. Trimming removed 0 bases from V and 5 bases from J, with 2 bases in between. Per the germline V gene, CDR1 is DFQATT and CDR2 is SNEGSKA (reference sequence). This CDR3 spans 10 amino acids. The CDR3 DNA reads as TGCAGTGCTAGAGACAACGAGCAGTACTTC. As protein: CSARDNEQYF.

The chain couples TRBV25-1 to TRBJ1-1; unclear D gene. The CDR3 is 12 amino acids. V was clipped by 6 bases and J by 3 bases, with 8 bases between them. The germline V gene encodes CDR1 MGHDK and CDR2 SYGVNS. The CDR3 DNA sequence: TGTGCCAGCAGGGTGGGAGACACTGAAGCTTTCTTT. Its translation is CASRVGDTEAFF.

This chain connects TRBV2 to TRBJ1-5; maybe TRBD1 (5 bases). The CDR3 runs 12 residues. CDR1 and CDR2 (germline): SNHLY, FYNNEI. V was clipped by 6 bases and J by 9 bases, with 12 bases between them. This CDR3 is CASRAGARPQHF. The CDR3 nucleotides read TGTGCCAGCAGAGCCGGGGCCAGGCCCCAGCATTTT.

The chain has TRBV4-3 and TRBJ1-2; the D gene is possibly TRBD1 (5 bases). Trimming stripped 0 bases from V and 3 bases from J, with 14 bases between. Germline-derived CDR1 and CDR2 are LGHNA and YSLEER. The CDR3 sequence is 16 residues long. CDR3 residues: CASSQEVGRVDYGYTF. In DNA, the CDR3 is TGCGCCAGCAGCCAAGAGGTGGGCAGGGTAGACTATGGCTACACCTTC.

In its sample, this clone was seen a few times. This chain uses TRBV19 with TRBJ1-5; no firm D call. V gave up 7 bases and J gave up 4 bases, with 20 bases separating them. The CDR3 sequence is 16 residues long. CDR1 and CDR2 from the germline V gene are LNHDA and SQIVND (reference sequence). Written as DNA, the CDR3 is TGTGCCAGTACCCCGGGAGTCTCATGGCTAAATCAGCCCCAGCATTTT. As protein: CASTPGVSWLNQPQHF.